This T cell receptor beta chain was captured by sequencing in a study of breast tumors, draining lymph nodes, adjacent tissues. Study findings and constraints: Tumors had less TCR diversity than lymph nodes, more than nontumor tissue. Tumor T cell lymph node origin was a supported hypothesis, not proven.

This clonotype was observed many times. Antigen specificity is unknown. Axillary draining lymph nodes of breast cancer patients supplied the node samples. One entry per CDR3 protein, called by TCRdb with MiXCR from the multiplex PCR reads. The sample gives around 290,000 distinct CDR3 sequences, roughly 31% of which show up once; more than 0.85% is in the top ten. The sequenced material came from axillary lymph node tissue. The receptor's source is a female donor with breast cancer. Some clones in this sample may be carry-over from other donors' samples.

CDR3 nucleotide sequence: TGTGCTAGGGGGGTAGAGTACTATGGCTACACCTTC. Translation gives CARGVEYYGYTF. J is TRBJ1-2 and V is TRBV12-5; D may be TRBD1 (5 bases). Per the germline V gene, CDR1 is LGHNT and CDR2 is FRNRAP. CDR3 length equals 12 residues. V lost 9 bases to trimming and J lost 3 bases, with 11 bases between them.